This TCR beta chain was identified during a study of beta chain features in type 1 diabetes. Expressed TCRB transcripts were sequenced because the entire RNA isolate underwent reverse transcription. Data came from immunoSEQ multiplex PCR; TCRdb stores just in-frame clones and leaves some out. This sample has about 650,000 clones, with around 11% found just once. Remarks on this clone: Its antigen is unknown.

Regarding the study as a whole: Shortening that was moderate but significant affected the TCRB CDR3s of Type 1 diabetes patients in all four CD4+ subsets.

The source is a man aged 30 to 45 with type 1 diabetes. Sequenced: naive CD4+ T cells from blood.

The CDR3 is CASSITDNSPLHF. DNA of the CDR3: TGTGCCAGCAGCATAACAGATAATTCACCCCTCCACTTT. This chain joins TRBV7-2 and TRBJ1-6; D unclear. The CDR3 spans 13 residues. Trimming removed 5 bases at V and 5 bases at J, with 7 bases between. Germline V gene lookup returns CDR1 SGHTA and CDR2 FQGNSA.